This note documents a single T cell receptor beta chain sequence. What it recognizes is unknown. The sample comes from a study of cytomegalovirus exposure and HLA in healthy donors. Whole-study findings and limits: According to a subsequent analysis, TCR clusters from the first cohort were inclined to appear together in the roughly 110 validation repertoires. In vitro assays verified that three CMV-associated chains recognized CMV antigens specifically.

Clones were read by immunoSEQ multiplex PCR, and TCRdb kept only the in-frame ones, dropping some. Of some 120,000 clones detected, about nine tenths appear once; the ten largest clones hold approximately 1.5%. Looked up from germline, CDR1 is MNHEY and CDR2 is SVGAGI. With 0 bases removed from V and 0 bases from J, the gap between germline ends came to 9 bases. The CDR3 contains 15 residues. This TCR was sampled from a young man in good health and CMV-seronegative. Specimen: PBMCs. This chain uses TRBV6-5 with TRBJ2-7; no clear D gene. CDR3 in DNA: TGTGCCAGCAGTTACTCTATTGGCAGCTCCTACGAGCAGTACTTC. This codes for CASSYSIGSSYEQYF.